This T cell receptor beta chain was sequenced during a study of lymphopenia after photon versus proton radiotherapy. Study results and limitations: Better survival with proton therapy was suggested as possible, not demonstrated. In patients who died, overall survival fell as post-nadir TCR diversity dropped more. After lymphocyte nadir, photon-treated repertoires showed oligoclonal expansion, especially CD8+ Temra.

Data came from immunoSEQ multiplex PCR; TCRdb stores just in-frame clones and leaves some out. Here the sample spans about 58,000 clones, 84% being singletons. As to this clone: Its antigen is as yet unknown.

Per the germline V gene, CDR1 is SGHAT and CDR2 is FQNNGV. There are 14 residues in the CDR3. Trimming removed 5 bases from V and 6 bases from J, with 17 bases in between. The V and J genes are TRBV11-2 and TRBJ2-7; weak D call: TRBD1 (5 bases). This receptor was obtained from a man aged 55-75 years with pancreatic cancer. Here the sequenced sample was peripheral blood, taken from a patient treated with proton-based radiotherapy. In nucleotides, the CDR3 is TGTGCCAGCAGCCGAGCCAGGACACCCCTCGAGCAGTACTTC. It yields the protein CASSRARTPLEQYF.